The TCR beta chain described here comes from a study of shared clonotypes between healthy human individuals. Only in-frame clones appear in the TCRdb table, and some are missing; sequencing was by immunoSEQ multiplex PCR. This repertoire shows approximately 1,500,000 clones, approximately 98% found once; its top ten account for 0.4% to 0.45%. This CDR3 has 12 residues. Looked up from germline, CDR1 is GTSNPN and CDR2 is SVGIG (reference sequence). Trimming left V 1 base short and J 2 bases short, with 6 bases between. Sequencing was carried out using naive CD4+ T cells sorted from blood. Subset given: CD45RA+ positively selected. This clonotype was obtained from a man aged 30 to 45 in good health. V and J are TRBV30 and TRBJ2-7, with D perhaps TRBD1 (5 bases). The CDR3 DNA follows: TGTGCCTGGAGTGAACAGGCCTACGAGCAGTACTTC. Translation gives CAWSEQAYEQYF.